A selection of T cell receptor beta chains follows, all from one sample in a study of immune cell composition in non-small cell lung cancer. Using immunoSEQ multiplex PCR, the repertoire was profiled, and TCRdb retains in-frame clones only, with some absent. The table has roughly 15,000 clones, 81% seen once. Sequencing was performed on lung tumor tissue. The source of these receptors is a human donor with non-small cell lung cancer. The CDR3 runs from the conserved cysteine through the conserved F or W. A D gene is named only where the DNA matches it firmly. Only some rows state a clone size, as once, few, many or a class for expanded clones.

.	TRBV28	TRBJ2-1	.	CATGGSYNEQFF	TGTGCCACCGGGGGCTCCTACAATGAGCAGTTCTTC
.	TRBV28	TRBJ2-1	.	CASSRQTRNEQFF	TGTGCCAGCAGTCGGCAAACTAGGAACGAGCAGTTCTTC
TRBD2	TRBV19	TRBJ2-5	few	CASSWSSGLQETQYF	TGTGCCAGTAGTTGGAGTAGCGGGCTACAAGAGACCCAGTACTTC
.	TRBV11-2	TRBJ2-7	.	CASSLVPSSSYEQYF	TGTGCCAGCAGCTTAGTCCCTAGCTCGTCCTACGAGCAGTACTTC
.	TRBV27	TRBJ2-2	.	CASSLLPRGTGELFF	TGTGCCAGCAGTTTACTCCCCAGGGGCACCGGGGAGCTGTTTTTT
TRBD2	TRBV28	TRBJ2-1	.	CASSLRAGEFF	TGTGCCAGCAGTTTACGTGCGGGGGAGTTCTTC
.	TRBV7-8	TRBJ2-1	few	CASSPLRASYNEQFF	TGTGCCAGCAGCCCTTTGAGGGCCTCCTACAATGAGCAGTTCTTC
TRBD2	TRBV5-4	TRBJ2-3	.	CASSLEAGVPTDTQYF	TGTGCCAGCAGCTTGGAGGCGGGAGTCCCCACAGATACGCAGTATTTT
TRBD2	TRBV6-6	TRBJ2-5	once	CASSYGGEVGETQYF	TGTGCCAGCAGTTACGGGGGGGAGGTCGGAGAGACCCAGTACTTC
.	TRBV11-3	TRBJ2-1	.	CASSYSYNEQFF	TGTGCCAGCAGCTACTCCTACAATGAGCAGTTCTTC
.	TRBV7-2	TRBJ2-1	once	CAKGQRPYNEQFF	TGTGCCAAAGGCCAGCGACCCTACAATGAGCAGTTCTTC
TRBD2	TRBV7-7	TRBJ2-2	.	CASSSTSGMGGELFF	TGTGCCAGCAGCTCGACTAGCGGGATGGGCGGGGAGCTGTTTTTT
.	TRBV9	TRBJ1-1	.	CASSVGGSEAFF	TGTGCCAGCAGCGTAGGAGGGTCTGAAGCTTTCTTT
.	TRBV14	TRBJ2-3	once	CASSQLRGYTDTQYF	TGTGCCAGCAGCCAACTCCGGGGATACACAGATACGCAGTATTTT
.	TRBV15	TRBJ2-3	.	CATSRDVAGPTDTQYF	TGTGCCACCAGCAGAGATGTGGCAGGGCCCACAGATACGCAGTATTTT
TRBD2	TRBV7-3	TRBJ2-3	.	CASSFNLAGGTDTQYF	TGTGCCAGCAGCTTCAATCTAGCGGGAGGCACAGATACGCAGTATTTT
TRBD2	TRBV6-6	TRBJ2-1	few	CASSYGLASYNEQFF	TGTGCCAGCAGTTACGGACTAGCATCCTACAATGAGCAGTTCTTC
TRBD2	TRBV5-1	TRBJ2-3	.	CASSQTGTSGSGTDTQYF	TGCGCCAGCAGTCAAACCGGGACTAGCGGGAGTGGCACAGATACGCAGTATTTT
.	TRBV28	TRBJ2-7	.	CASSLVQGNGDEQYF	TGTGCCAGCAGTTTAGTACAGGGAAATGGAGACGAGCAGTACTTC
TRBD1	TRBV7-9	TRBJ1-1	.	CASSAQGVEAFF	TGTGCCAGCAGCGCCCAGGGGGTGGAAGCTTTCTTT
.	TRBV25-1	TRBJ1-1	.	CASSESPGSGGHTEAFF	TGTGCCAGCAGTGAATCCCCTGGGTCTGGGGGGCACACTGAAGCTTTCTTT
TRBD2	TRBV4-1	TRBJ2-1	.	CASSPPGLAGYNEQFF	TGCGCCAGCAGCCCCCCGGGACTAGCGGGATACAATGAGCAGTTCTTC
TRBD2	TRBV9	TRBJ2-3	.	CASSVSGSQADTQYF	TGTGCCAGCAGCGTTAGCGGGAGTCAGGCAGATACGCAGTATTTT
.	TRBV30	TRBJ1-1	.	CAWRGFGRTEAFF	TGTGCCTGGCGGGGCTTCGGGCGAACTGAAGCTTTCTTT
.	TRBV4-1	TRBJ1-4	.	CASSQDWPGANEKLFF	TGCGCCAGCAGCCAAGATTGGCCGGGGGCTAATGAAAAACTGTTTTTT
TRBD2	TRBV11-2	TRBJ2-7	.	CASSALERGVKQYF	TGTGCCAGCAGCGCCCTAGAGCGGGGGGTAAAGCAGTACTTC
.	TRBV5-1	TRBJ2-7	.	CASSRDWVTEYEQYF	TGCGCCAGCAGTCGAGATTGGGTCACGGAATACGAGCAGTACTTC
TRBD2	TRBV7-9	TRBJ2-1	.	CASSLGTSGASYNEQFF	TGTGCCAGCAGCCTAGGGACTAGCGGGGCCTCCTACAATGAGCAGTTCTTC
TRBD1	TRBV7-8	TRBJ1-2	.	CASSPGQAVNYGYTF	TGTGCCAGCAGCCCTGGACAGGCGGTAAACTATGGCTACACCTTC
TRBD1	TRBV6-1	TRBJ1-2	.	CASSRQGPEYGYTF	TGTGCCAGCAGCAGACAGGGTCCGGAGTATGGCTACACCTTC
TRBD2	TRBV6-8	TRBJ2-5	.	CASRTGGGETQYF	TGTGCCAGCAGGACGGGAGGAGGAGAGACCCAGTACTTC
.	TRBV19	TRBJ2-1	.	CATRTGSTYNEQFF	TGTGCCACCCGGACTGGCTCCACCTACAATGAGCAGTTCTTC
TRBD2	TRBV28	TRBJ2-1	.	CASSLWSSGRANEQFF	TGTGCCAGCAGTTTATGGTCTAGCGGGAGGGCCAATGAGCAGTTCTTC
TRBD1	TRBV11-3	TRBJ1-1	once	CASRRDRDNTEAFF	TGTGCCAGCAGAAGAGACAGGGATAACACTGAAGCTTTCTTT
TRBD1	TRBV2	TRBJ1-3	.	CASRRGQRSGNTIYF	TGTGCCAGCAGGAGGGGACAGCGCTCTGGAAACACCATATATTTT
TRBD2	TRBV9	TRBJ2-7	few	CASSPGDTSGYEQYF	TGTGCCAGCAGCCCTGGTGATACTAGCGGATACGAGCAGTACTTC
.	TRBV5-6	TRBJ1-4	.	CASSSPGGSSEKLFF	TGTGCCAGCAGCTCGCCGGGGGGATCGAGCGAAAAACTGTTTTTT
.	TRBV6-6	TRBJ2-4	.	CASSYVEGAKNIQYF	TGTGCCAGCAGTTACGTCGAGGGGGCCAAAAACATTCAGTACTTC
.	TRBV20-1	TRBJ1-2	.	CSASPNYGYTF	TGCAGTGCTAGCCCCAACTATGGCTACACCTTC
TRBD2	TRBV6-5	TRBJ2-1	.	CASSPERGGEQFF	TGTGCCAGCAGTCCGGAGCGGGGGGGTGAGCAGTTCTTC
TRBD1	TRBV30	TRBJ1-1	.	CAWSVDRDTEAFF	TGTGCCTGGAGTGTAGACAGGGACACTGAAGCTTTCTTT
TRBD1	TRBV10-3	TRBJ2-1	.	CASTSDRGRFNEQFF	TGTGCCAGCACCTCGGACAGGGGGCGATTCAATGAGCAGTTCTTC
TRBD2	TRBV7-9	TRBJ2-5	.	CASSLEAGGAETQYF	TGTGCCAGCAGCTTAGAGGCGGGGGGGGCGGAGACCCAGTACTTC
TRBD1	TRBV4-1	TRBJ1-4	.	CASSPSRDRGYEKLFF	TGCGCCAGCAGCCCTTCCCGGGACAGGGGCTACGAAAAACTGTTTTTT
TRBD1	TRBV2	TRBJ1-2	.	CASRPGQKYGYTF	TGTGCCAGCAGACCGGGACAGAAATATGGCTACACCTTC
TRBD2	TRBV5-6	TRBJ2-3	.	CASSAPAGSTDTQYF	TGTGCCAGCAGCGCCCCAGCGGGAAGCACAGATACGCAGTATTTT
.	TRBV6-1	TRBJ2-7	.	CASSEASGHHYEQYF	TGTGCCAGCAGTGAAGCGTCGGGACACCACTACGAGCAGTACTTC
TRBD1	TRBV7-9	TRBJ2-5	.	CASSLSTGEETQYF	TGTGCCAGCAGCTTATCGACAGGGGAAGAGACCCAGTACTTC